This entry concerns a single T cell receptor (beta chain). Its antigen is still unknown. This sample's treatment: about 20 received Ad26.COV2.S at low or high dose, single or two shots; about 5 received placebo; per-sample allocation not given. Specimen acquisition occurred on day 63 following the initial vaccine or placebo injection. This specimen belongs to a study of Ad26.COV2.S vaccination and SARS-CoV-2 variants. The study, taken as a whole, reports: Vaccinees displayed broader spike-specific TCR repertoires than placebo recipients.

The V gene end was trimmed by 6 bases and the J gene end by 4 bases; junction bases not matched to a gene: 5. Germline V gene lookup returns CDR1 SNHLY and CDR2 FYNNEI. This CDR3 spans 14 amino acids. Here immunoSEQ multiplex PCR was the method, and the copy in TCRdb shows in-frame clones only, minus some. This table has roughly 350,000 clones, 86% appearing once. V usage is TRBV2 and J usage is TRBJ1-5; TRBD1 matches at 8 bases. Sequencing was performed on peripheral blood, taken in a trial of Ad26.COV2.S vaccine versus placebo. The TCR comes from a person aged 18-60 years who received the Ad26.COV2.S COVID-19 vaccine or a placebo. CDR3 nucleotide sequence: TGTGCCAGCAGGGACAGGGAGGGGAATCAGCCCCAGCATTTT. It encodes CASRDREGNQPQHF.